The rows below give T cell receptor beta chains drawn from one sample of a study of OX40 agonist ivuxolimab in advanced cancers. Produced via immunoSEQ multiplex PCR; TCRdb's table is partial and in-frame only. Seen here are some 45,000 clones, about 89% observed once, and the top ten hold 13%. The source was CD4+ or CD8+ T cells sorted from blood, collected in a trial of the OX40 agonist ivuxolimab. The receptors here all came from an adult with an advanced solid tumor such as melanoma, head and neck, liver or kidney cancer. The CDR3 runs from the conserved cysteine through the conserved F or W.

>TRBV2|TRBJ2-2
CARSDVQKGTGELFF
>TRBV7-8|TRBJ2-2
CASTVGPGQLNTGELFF
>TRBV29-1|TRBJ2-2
CSARMVNTGELFF
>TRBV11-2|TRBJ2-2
CASSLGPGGFGELFF
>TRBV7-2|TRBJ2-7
CASSLPPPPYEQYF
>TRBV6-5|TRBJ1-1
CASSYLGTGEAFF
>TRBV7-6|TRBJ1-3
CASSLEMAGPDTIYF
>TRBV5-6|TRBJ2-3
CASSLGRGLRLDTQYF
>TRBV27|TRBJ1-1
CASSLSGTAPLSTEAFF
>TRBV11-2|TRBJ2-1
CASSSGTGDSLSYYNEQFF
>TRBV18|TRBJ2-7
CASSPSPGQDSYEQYF
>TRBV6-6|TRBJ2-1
CASSYDAPGSYNGQFF
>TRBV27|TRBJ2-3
CASSFPSGGPSTDTQYF
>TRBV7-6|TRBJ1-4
CASSLAVLATNEKLFF
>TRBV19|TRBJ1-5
CASSIIPGSNQPQHF
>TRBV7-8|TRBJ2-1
CASSLAIVGGSSYNEQFF
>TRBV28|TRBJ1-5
CASSLYATGTGNQPQHF
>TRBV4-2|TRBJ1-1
CASSQGGTDTEAFF
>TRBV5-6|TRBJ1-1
CASSLGGAGTEAFF
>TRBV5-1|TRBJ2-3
CASSYYSQLVGGTDTQYF
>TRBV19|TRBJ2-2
CASSIVGTSSGELFF
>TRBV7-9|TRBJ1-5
CASSLATTGAEPQHF
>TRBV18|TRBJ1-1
CASSPPPGRLNTEAFF
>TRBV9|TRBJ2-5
CASSGGTLFIETQYF
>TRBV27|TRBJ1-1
CASSSFPGRNTEAFF
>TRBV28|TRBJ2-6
CASSLITASGANVLTF
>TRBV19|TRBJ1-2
CASRGDGYTF
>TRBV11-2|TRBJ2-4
CASSFGRNIQYF
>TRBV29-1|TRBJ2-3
CSVVDRGRTDTQYF
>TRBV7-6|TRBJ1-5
CASSALPEPNQPQHF
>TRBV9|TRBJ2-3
CASSEEGIDTQYF
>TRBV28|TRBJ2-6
CASSRGSGANVLTF
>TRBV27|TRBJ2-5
CASSLNFQAQETQYF
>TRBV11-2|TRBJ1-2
CASSSWTEIVNYGYTF
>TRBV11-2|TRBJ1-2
CASSFGETGSNYGYTF
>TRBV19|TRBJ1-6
CASRVYGGSYNSPLHF
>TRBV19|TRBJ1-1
CASRGRGYHTEAFF